The present T cell receptor (beta chain) was sequenced within a study of regulatory T cells in long-lasting Graves disease. As for the study in general: Newly diagnosed Graves' patients had taken antithyroid drugs under 3 months. Notes on the study in general: The persistent group shared around 2,600 public clonotypes, more than the 966 shared by new patients. Persistent disease favored TRBV28, TRBJ1-2 and TRBJ2-5.

There are many counts of this clonotype. Its antigen remains unidentified. Regarding time point: newly diagnosed GD, antithyroid drugs for less than 3 months. Isolated PBMC RNA provided the starting material for the TCR library. Germline V gene lookup returns CDR1 MGHDK and CDR2 SYGVNS. The CDR3 sequence is 15 residues long. Deletions cut 6 bases from V and 0 bases from J, with 13 bases between. Sequencing libraries for TCR beta were prepared with iRepertoire HTBI primers and Arm-PCR of CDR3 regions. TCRdb called the multiplex PCR reads again in MiXCR, with one record for every CDR3 protein. The profile covers 550,000 to 700,000 distinct CDR3 sequences, with roughly 16% appearing a single time and 12% taken by the ten largest. The sample was also reused in another study, on T cells in Graves' hyperthyroidism and ophthalmopathy.

The chain uses TRBV25-1 and TRBJ2-3; D is ambiguous. Sequencing used peripheral blood mononuclear cells (PBMCs), obtained at new diagnosis, from a patient treated with antithyroid drugs. The sequence was obtained from a man between 18 and 29 years old with Graves disease. CDR3 loop: CASSRRLSSTDTQYF. The CDR3 DNA follows: TGTGCCAGCAGCCGAAGACTGTCTAGCACAGATACGCAGTATTTT.